Listed below are T cell receptor beta chains from one sample, sequenced in a study of beta chain features in type 1 diabetes. Measured with immunoSEQ multiplex PCR; TCRdb has only the in-frame clones, and not every one. The sample records roughly 290,000 clones, roughly 15% being singletons. The sequencing input was naive CD4+ T cells from blood. The receptor source for this set is a man aged 18 to 35 with type 1 diabetes. Both conserved end residues are part of each CDR3. The D gene is left open where the match is weak. Clone sizes are given selectively: once, few, many, or a class where the clone is expanded.

clone size	V gene	D gene	J gene	CDR3 DNA	CDR3 protein
few	TRBV7-2	TRBD2	TRBJ2-3	TGTGCCAGCAGCTTTGGGCTAGCGGGAGGGCCTGGCACAGATACGCAGTATTTT	CASSFGLAGGPGTDTQYF
few	TRBV15	TRBD1	TRBJ2-2	TGTGCCACCAGCAGAGATTACCGGACAGGGGTAACCGGGGAGCTGTTTTTT	CATSRDYRTGVTGELFF
once	TRBV6-5	.	TRBJ1-3	TGTGCCAGCAGTTACTCCAGGGGCCCTGGAAACACCATATATTTT	CASSYSRGPGNTIYF
.	TRBV7-6	.	TRBJ2-5	TGTGCCAGCAGCAAGACTGTACAAGAGACCCAGTACTTC	CASSKTVQETQYF
few	TRBV28	.	TRBJ1-2	TGTGCCAGCAGTTTCCAACAGCTTACCTATGGCTACACCTTC	CASSFQQLTYGYTF
.	TRBV7-9	.	TRBJ2-3	TGTGCCAGCAGCTTAGGGACAGTCCCTAGCACAGATACGCAGTATTTT	CASSLGTVPSTDTQYF
few	TRBV7-2	.	TRBJ2-5	TGTGCCAGCAGCTTGTGGGAGCAAGAGACCCAGTACTTC	CASSLWEQETQYF
.	TRBV7-8	TRBD1	TRBJ2-5	TGTGCCAGCAGCTTAGCAGGGGGCCGTGGGGCCCAGTACTTC	CASSLAGGRGAQYF
few	TRBV4-3	TRBD1	TRBJ1-2	TGCGCCAGCAGCCAAGATACGCAGGGGGTATACGGCTACACCTTC	CASSQDTQGVYGYTF
few	TRBV27	TRBD1	TRBJ2-2	TGTGCCACCTTAACCGAGACAGGGGAAGTGAACACCGGGGAGCTGTTTTTT	CATLTETGEVNTGELFF
.	TRBV6-1	TRBD1	TRBJ1-5	TGTGCCAGCAGCGAATACAGGGGGGGCAATCAGCCCCAGCATTTT	CASSEYRGGNQPQHF
.	TRBV4-1	.	TRBJ2-3	TGCGCCAGCAGCCAAGATTTAAGAGTACCAAGCACAGATACGCAGTATTTT	CASSQDLRVPSTDTQYF
few	TRBV4-2	.	TRBJ2-5	TGTGCCAGCAGCTTACCAGGGGATTCGGGAGAGACCCAGTACTTC	CASSLPGDSGETQYF
.	TRBV9	.	TRBJ2-1	TGTGCCAGCAGCGTACAGGGAACCTTCTACAATGAGCAGTTCTTC	CASSVQGTFYNEQFF
.	TRBV28	TRBD2	TRBJ2-2	TGTGCCAGCAGTCGACTAGCGGGAGGCACCGGGGAGCTGTTTTTT	CASSRLAGGTGELFF
.	TRBV6-6	TRBD1	TRBJ2-4	TGTGCCAGCAGTTACGGACAGGCCCCCTACTTC	CASSYGQAPYF
few	TRBV27	TRBD2	TRBJ2-7	TGTGCCAGCAGTCCGCCGCGGAGCGGGGAGATCTACGAGCAGTACTTC	CASSPPRSGEIYEQYF
.	TRBV4-1	.	TRBJ2-1	TGCGCCAGCAGCCTACCAGGACGGAATCGGGGGTATGAGCAGTTCTTC	CASSLPGRNRGYEQFF
few	TRBV14	.	TRBJ2-7	TGTGCCAGCAGCCCCCGGGACTGGAGACCGACGAGCGAGCAGTACTTC	CASSPRDWRPTSEQYF
.	TRBV6-5	.	TRBJ2-5	TGTGCCAGCAGTGGGACTGGGAGCGTTGGGACCCAGTACTTC	CASSGTGSVGTQYF
.	TRBV27	TRBD1	TRBJ2-7	TGTGCCAGCAGGCACAGGGGCGAGCAGTACTTC	CASRHRGEQYF
.	TRBV19	.	TRBJ1-5	TGTGCCAGTAGTATCCGGAATTCAGAGGATCAGCCCCAGCATTTT	CASSIRNSEDQPQHF
few	TRBV7-2	.	TRBJ2-5	TGTGCCAGCTCAGACAGGAACCAAGAGACCCAGTACTTC	CASSDRNQETQYF
few	TRBV7-2	.	TRBJ2-5	TGTGCCAGCAGCAGAAGTTCCGGGACACAAGAGACCCAGTACTTC	CASSRSSGTQETQYF
few	TRBV19	.	TRBJ1-1	TGTGCCAGTAGTATCTCCGACAGGACCCTCACTGAAGCTTTCTTT	CASSISDRTLTEAFF
few	TRBV11-1	TRBD1	TRBJ2-7	TGTGCCAGCAGCTTGGACAGGGGGCCATACGAGCAGTACTTC	CASSLDRGPYEQYF
few	TRBV27	.	TRBJ1-1	TGTGCCAGCAGTTTATCGCGGGGCACTGAAGCTTTCTTT	CASSLSRGTEAFF
few	TRBV19	.	TRBJ1-4	TGTGCCAGTAGTATGCGACGGGGAAGCAATGAAAAACTGTTTTTT	CASSMRRGSNEKLFF
.	TRBV9	TRBD2	TRBJ2-3	TGTGCCAGCAGCGTAGCTCACGGGGGGGGCCCAGATACGCAGTATTTT	CASSVAHGGGPDTQYF
.	TRBV30	.	TRBJ2-7	TGTGCCTGGGAGACAGGCTTAGCCTACGAGCAGTACTTC	CAWETGLAYEQYF
.	TRBV2	.	TRBJ2-5	TGTGCCAGCAGCTCCCAAGAGACCCAGTACTTC	CASSSQETQYF
few	TRBV27	TRBD1	TRBJ2-7	TGTGCCAGCAGTATTCCGGGACAGCCCTACGAGCAGTACTTC	CASSIPGQPYEQYF
.	TRBV7-6	TRBD1	TRBJ1-6	TGTGCCAGCAGCCGCCTGACAGGGGGAGGTTCACCCCTCCACTTT	CASSRLTGGGSPLHF
few	TRBV27	.	TRBJ1-2	TGTGCCAGCAGTTTAGCGGGACCTCCTCGATACTATGGCTACACCTTC	CASSLAGPPRYYGYTF